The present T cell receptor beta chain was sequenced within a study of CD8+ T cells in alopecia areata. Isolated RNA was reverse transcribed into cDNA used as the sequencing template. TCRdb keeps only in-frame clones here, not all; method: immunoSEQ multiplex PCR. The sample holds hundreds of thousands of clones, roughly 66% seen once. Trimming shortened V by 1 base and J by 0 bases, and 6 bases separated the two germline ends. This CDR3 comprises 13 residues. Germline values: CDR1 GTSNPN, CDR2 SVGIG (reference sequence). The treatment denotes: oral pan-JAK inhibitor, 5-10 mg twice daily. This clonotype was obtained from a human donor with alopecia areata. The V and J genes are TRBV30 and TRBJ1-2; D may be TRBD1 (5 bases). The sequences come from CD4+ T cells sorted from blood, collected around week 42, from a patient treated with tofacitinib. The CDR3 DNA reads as TGTGCCTGGAGTGAGGGGTCTAACTATGGCTACACCTTC. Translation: CAWSEGSNYGYTF.